This entry features one T cell receptor (beta chain) sequence. Its specificity is unknown. This record belongs to a study of monozygotic twins with cystic fibrosis. Across the whole study: Approximately 2.8 micrograms of fragmented DNA underwent about 14 PCR cycles for library preparation.

With 7 bases clipped from V and 2 bases from J, the junction kept 2 bases outside the gene matches. The CDR3 spans 12 residues. Germline-derived CDR1 and CDR2 are SNHLY and FYNNEI. Clones were read by immunoSEQ multiplex PCR, and TCRdb kept only the in-frame ones, dropping some. The sample yields about 14,000 clones, 85% to 95% seen once. General study points: V usage most resembled the co-twin in 13 of 16 pairs. The repertoire was suggested to be naive-dominated, clonality median approximately 0.0098. Shared CDR3 numbers were not associated with age, concordance or severity.

The TCR comes from a girl aged 2 to 9 with cystic fibrosis. The sample was blood. This sequence joins TRBV2 and TRBJ2-7, with 7 nucleotides matching TRBD1. DNA for the CDR3: TGTGCCAGCATTGACAGGGCCTACGAGCAGTACTTC. It encodes CASIDRAYEQYF.